These 6 T cell receptor beta chains share one sample of origin, sequenced in a study of early T cells in non-severe SARS-CoV-2 infection. TCRdb recomputed calls from the 5' RACE reads with MiXCR, one row per CDR3 protein. The data show fewer than 55,000 distinct CDR3 sequences, roughly 11% seen once. Specimen: whole blood. These receptors came from an adult who was a healthcare worker with PCR-confirmed SARS-CoV-2 infection or an uninfected control (not recorded which).

This clonotype occurred a few times. The chain combines TRBV28 with TRBJ2-1, with D unclear. CDR3 size: 16 residues. The V end was cut by 2 bases, the J end by 0 bases, with 11 bases between. Germline V CDR1 and CDR2: MDHEN, SYDVKM. This CDR3 is CASSLGGDPSYNEQFF. For the CDR3, the DNA is TGTGCCAGCAGTTTAGGTGGGGATCCCTCCTACAATGAGCAGTTCTTC. Filled out from reference TRBV28 and TRBJ2-1, the complete variable domain reads DVKVTQSSRYLVKRTGEKVFLECVQDMDHENMFWYRQDPGLGLRLIYFSYDVKMKEKGDIPEGYSVSREKKERFSLILESASTNQTSMYLCASSLGGDPSYNEQFFGPGTRLTVL.

This clonotype was seen only a few times. J is TRBJ2-7 and V is TRBV7-6; TRBD2 matches 8 bases. Germline CDR1 and CDR2: SGHVS and FNYEAQ. With 5 bases clipped from V and 5 bases from J, the junction kept 11 bases outside the gene matches. CDR3 length: 15 amino acids. In nucleotides, the CDR3 is TGTGCCAGCAGCCGTCTCTTCGGGGGGGCAGACGAGCAGTACTTC. Protein: CASSRLFGGADEQYF.

This clonotype was counted many times. The genes are TRBV6-6 and TRBJ1-5; TRBD1 matches at 8 bases. CDR1 and CDR2 (germline): MNHNY, SVGAGI (reference sequence). This CDR3 comprises 11 residues. V lost 5 bases and J lost 10; bases outside the gene matches: 1. Here the CDR3 DNA reads TGTGCCAGCAGTGGACAGGGCCCCCAGCATTTT. Residues: CASSGQGPQHF.

The gene calls are TRBV12-3 or TRBV12-4 and TRBJ1-3; no clear D. The CDR3 loop spans 14 amino acids. Between the trimmed V and J ends, which lost 7 bases and 1 base, there was a span of 11 bases. This CDR3 is CASTSGGSGNTIYF. The CDR3 DNA sequence: TGTGCCAGCACTTCCGGAGGGTCTGGAAACACCATATATTTT.

This clonotype was seen many times. The V gene is TRBV7-8, the J gene TRBJ2-1; a possible D gene is TRBD1 (6 bases). CDR1 and CDR2 from the germline V gene are SGHVS and FQNEAQ. V lost 5 bases to trimming and J lost 10 bases, with 15 bases between them. This CDR3 is 13 amino acids long. The CDR3 region is CASSPTGYGEQFF. The CDR3 DNA follows: TGTGCCAGCAGCCCTACAGGGTATGGGGAGCAGTTCTTC.

The sample holds many counts of this clonotype. The V gene is TRBV7-6, the J gene TRBJ2-7, with D hard to call. The V end was cut by 6 bases, the J end by 5 bases, with 11 bases between. The CDR3 is 12 amino acids. Looked up from germline, CDR1 is SGHVS and CDR2 is FNYEAQ. The CDR3 region is CASSPQLDEQYF. The CDR3 region has the DNA TGTGCCAGCAGTCCCCAATTAGACGAGCAGTACTTC.